These T cell receptor beta chains were read from a single sample in a study of ipilimumab plus nivolumab after autologous stem cell transplantation. TCRdb's table, derived via immunoSEQ multiplex PCR, lists solely in-frame clones and lacks some. The sample yields roughly 25,000 clones, about 86% seen once. The sequencing used PBMCs, collected in a trial of ipilimumab plus nivolumab as post-transplant consolidation. These receptors all stem from a male donor with diffuse large B-cell lymphoma. Both conserved end residues are part of each CDR3. D genes are given only for firm matches. Size tells how often a clone was seen (once, few, many) or the class of an expanded clone, and some rows leave it out.

abundance	v_gene	d_gene	j_gene	CDR3aa	CDR3nt
.	TRBV7-2	.	TRBJ1-3	CASSLAQSSGNTIYF	TGTGCCAGCAGCTTAGCACAGTCCTCTGGAAACACCATATATTTT
.	TRBV7-2	.	TRBJ1-1	CASSLDGGVPLIGTEAFF	TGTGCCAGCAGCTTAGATGGAGGGGTTCCTTTGATTGGCACTGAAGCTTTCTTT
.	TRBV19	TRBD1	TRBJ1-6	CASSPTGLVSPLHF	TGTGCCAGTAGCCCGACAGGGTTAGTTTCACCCCTCCACTTT
.	TRBV5-4	.	TRBJ2-3	CASSLGPARNTDTQYF	TGTGCCAGCAGCCTCGGCCCGGCAAGGAACACAGATACGCAGTATTTT
.	TRBV2	.	TRBJ2-3	CASRGELAGDTQYF	TGTGCCAGCAGGGGCGAACTAGCCGGAGATACGCAGTATTTT
.	TRBV4-2	.	TRBJ1-1	CASSQGLGRMNTEAFF	TGTGCCAGCAGCCAAGGGTTAGGCAGGATGAACACTGAAGCTTTCTTT
once	TRBV5-1	.	TRBJ1-1	CASSLEQGRTGAFF	TGCGCCAGCAGCTTGGAACAGGGACGGACTGGAGCTTTCTTT
.	TRBV19	.	TRBJ2-5	CASSIDLGVAQETQYF	TGTGCCAGTAGTATAGATCTTGGGGTAGCGCAAGAGACCCAGTACTTC
.	TRBV4-1	.	TRBJ1-4	CASSRSPGTDNEKLFF	TGCGCCAGCAGCCGAAGCCCCGGGACGGATAATGAAAAACTGTTTTTT
.	TRBV5-1	TRBD2	TRBJ2-1	CASSLEGSGGWNEQFF	TGCGCCAGCAGCTTGGAGGGTAGCGGGGGGTGGAATGAGCAGTTCTTC
few	TRBV5-5	.	TRBJ1-2	CASNLLMQVNYGYTF	TGTGCCAGCAACCTGCTCATGCAGGTTAACTATGGCTACACCTTC
.	TRBV11-1	.	TRBJ1-1	CASSLQATPRNTEAFF	TGTGCCAGCAGCTTACAGGCCACCCCCAGAAACACTGAAGCTTTCTTT
.	TRBV7-9	.	TRBJ1-1	CASSFGRNTEAFF	TGTGCCAGCAGCTTTGGGCGGAACACTGAAGCTTTCTTT
.	TRBV19	TRBD1	TRBJ2-2	CASSPVDRGTGELFF	TGTGCCAGTAGTCCCGTCGACAGGGGAACCGGGGAGCTGTTTTTT
.	TRBV30	.	TRBJ1-6	CAWGPRSPLHF	TGTGCCTGGGGCCCCCGGAGTCCCCTCCACTTT
.	TRBV13	TRBD1	TRBJ1-6	CASSRLEGANSPLHF	TGTGCCAGCAGCCGCCTGGAGGGGGCGAATTCACCCCTCCACTTT
.	TRBV6-1	.	TRBJ2-5	CASSEVRGPGETQYF	TGTGCCAGCAGTGAAGTGAGGGGACCCGGAGAGACCCAGTACTTC
.	TRBV30	TRBD2	TRBJ2-5	CAWSGRGGETQYF	TGTGCCTGGAGTGGGCGGGGGGGAGAGACCCAGTACTTC
.	TRBV6-4	.	TRBJ2-1	CASSRDFETGEQFF	TGTGCCAGCAGCCGGGACTTTGAGACCGGTGAGCAGTTCTTC
.	TRBV7-2	TRBD2	TRBJ2-2	CASSSNGLAGAGELFF	TGTGCCAGCAGCTCAAACGGACTAGCGGGGGCGGGGGAGCTGTTTTTT
once	TRBV5-1	.	TRBJ2-1	CASSLSTSKYEQFF	TGCGCCAGCAGCTTGTCCACTAGCAAGTATGAGCAGTTCTTC
few	TRBV7-2	.	TRBJ2-7	CASSLGRADSYEQYF	TGTGCCAGCAGCTTAGGCAGGGCTGACTCCTACGAGCAGTACTTC
.	TRBV5-6	.	TRBJ1-1	CASSLARRDAFF	TGTGCCAGCAGCTTGGCAAGGAGGGACGCTTTCTTT
.	TRBV9	.	TRBJ2-3	CASSFGGVDTQYF	TGTGCCAGCAGCTTCGGAGGGGTAGATACGCAGTATTTT
.	TRBV7-2	TRBD1	TRBJ1-3	CASSLSRDSDTIYF	TGTGCCAGCAGCTTAAGCCGGGACAGCGACACCATATATTTT
.	TRBV7-8	TRBD2	TRBJ2-5	CASSFQLRRGGGGQETQYF	TGTGCCAGCAGCTTCCAACTGCGACGGGGGGGCGGCGGTCAAGAGACCCAGTACTTC
few	TRBV19	TRBD1	TRBJ1-3	CASSIMGQGDDTIYF	TGTGCCAGTAGTATTATGGGACAGGGCGATGACACCATATATTTT
.	TRBV27	TRBD1	TRBJ1-4	CASTKTGVYEKLFF	TGTGCCAGCACTAAGACAGGGGTGTACGAAAAACTGTTTTTT